These 24 T cell receptor beta chains originate from one sample sequenced in a study of shared clonotypes between healthy human individuals. Generated by immunoSEQ multiplex PCR, the TCRdb table keeps only in-frame clones and is missing some. The sample gives under 200,000 clones, over 85% of which show up once; about 0.07% is in the top ten. Sequencing was carried out using naive CD4+ T cells sorted from blood. Subset specified: CD45RA+ positively selected. The receptor set was obtained from a woman aged 25 to 39 in good health.

This chain connects TRBV28 to TRBJ2-7; 8 positions match TRBD2. The ends lost 8 bases at V and 3 bases at J; junction bases unmatched: 6. There are 13 residues in the CDR3. From germline, CDR1 is MDHEN and CDR2 SYDVKM. CDR3: CASLAGGGYEQYF. The CDR3 DNA reads TGTGCCAGCCTAGCGGGTGGAGGCTACGAGCAGTACTTC.

The V call is TRBV27, the J call TRBJ2-2; 10 nucleotides align to TRBD1. The CDR3 length is 14 residues. The germline gives CDR1 MNHEY, CDR2 SMNVEV (reference sequence). J lost 7 bases, V lost 3 bases, and 2 bases had no gene match. In DNA form, the CDR3 reads TGTGCCAGCAGTTTGGGACAGGGGATCGGGGAGCTGTTTTTT. This codes for CASSLGQGIGELFF.

The sample holds one count of this clone. V is TRBV28 and J is TRBJ2-3, with 7 bases lining up with TRBD1. Unmatched junction bases numbered 2, after V lost 8 bases and J lost 0 bases. CDR3 size: 13 residues. Germline-derived CDR1 and CDR2 are MDHEN and SYDVKM. CDR3 in amino acids: CASWGQSTDTQYF. DNA of the CDR3: TGTGCCAGCTGGGGACAGAGCACAGATACGCAGTATTTT. The full variable domain, rest sourced from reference TRBV28 and TRBJ2-3, is DVKVTQSSRYLVKRTGEKVFLECVQDMDHENMFWYRQDPGLGLRLIYFSYDVKMKEKGDIPEGYSVSREKKERFSLILESASTNQTSMYLCASWGQSTDTQYFGPGTRLTVL.

The rearrangement uses TRBV21-1 and TRBJ2-6; TRBD1, as called in the table, went unchecked against the DNA. TRBV21-1 is described as a pseudogene. This CDR3 region has 17 residues. The CDR3 reads CASSPGTARSGANVLTF. Written as DNA, the CDR3 is TGTGCCAGCAGCCCCGGGACAGCTCGCTCTGGGGCCAACGTCCTGACTTTC.

This clone is a singleton in its sample. V usage is TRBV11-2 and J usage is TRBJ2-5; D unclear. Germline lookup yields CDR1 SGHAT and CDR2 FQNNGV. The CDR3 has 13 residues. Trimming took off 4 bases at V and 3 bases at J, with 9 bases between the two ends. The CDR3 loop is CASSYSREETQYF. CDR3 DNA sequence: TGTGCCAGCAGCTATTCACGAGAAGAGACCCAGTACTTC.

This chain uses TRBV27 with TRBJ2-7, with D perhaps TRBD2 (5 bases). V lost 6 bases and J lost 3, with 9 bases in between. Germline V gene lookup returns CDR1 MNHEY and CDR2 SMNVEV (reference sequence). The CDR3 totals 12 residues. The CDR3 region is CASRDSIYEQYF. The CDR3, as DNA: TGTGCCAGCAGGGACTCCATCTACGAGCAGTACTTC.

The chain links TRBV28 to TRBJ2-2, with D uncertain. The CDR3 is made up of 14 amino acids. Germline CDR1 MDHEN, CDR2 SYDVKM. V lost 2 bases and J lost 7, with 11 bases in between. For the CDR3, the DNA is TGTGCCAGCAGTTTACAAGGATTTAGCGGGGAGCTGTTTTTT. Residues: CASSLQGFSGELFF.

This clone has just one count. The chain couples TRBV15 to TRBJ2-7, with 8 bases aligning to TRBD1. CDR1 LNHNV and CDR2 YYDKDF come from the germline V gene (reference sequence). J lost 6 bases, V lost 2 bases, and 9 bases had no gene match. CDR3 length equals 15 residues. The CDR3 DNA follows: TGTGCCACCAGCAGATCGGACAGGGATGCTCGCGAGCAGTACTTC. Amino acid sequence: CATSRSDRDAREQYF.

The V call is TRBV27, the J call TRBJ2-7; tentatively, D is TRBD2 (5 bases). V was shortened by 7 bases and J by 9 bases, with 19 bases between the two germline ends. Germline V gene data show CDR1 as MNHEY and CDR2 as SMNVEV (reference sequence). The CDR3 runs 13 residues. This chain's CDR3 is CASTTPSTGRQYF. The CDR3 nucleotides are TGTGCCAGCACCACCCCATCCACGGGAAGGCAGTACTTC.

This chain uses TRBV5-4 with TRBJ2-6; the D gene could be TRBD1 or TRBD2 (5 bases each). CDR1 is SGHNT, CDR2 YYREEE, per germline (reference sequence). CDR3 size: 16 residues. V dropped 4 bases and J dropped 3 bases, with 14 bases sitting between them. CDR3: CASSLPVGGGANVLTF. The CDR3 DNA reads TGTGCCAGCAGCCTGCCGGTTGGGGGTGGGGCCAACGTCCTGACTTTC.

The chain joins TRBV28 to TRBJ1-1; tentative D call: TRBD1 (5 bases). Per germline, CDR1 MDHEN and CDR2 SYDVKM. CDR3 length equals 12 residues. V lost 4 bases, J lost 4 bases, and 7 bases lay in between. The CDR3 DNA sequence: TGTGCCAGCAGTTCGCAGGGCACTGAAGCTTTCTTT. It translates to CASSSQGTEAFF.

V usage is TRBV6-6 and J usage is TRBJ2-7; D unclear. V lost 8 bases and J lost 2, with 13 bases in between. Germline V gene data show CDR1 as MNHNY and CDR2 as SVGAGI (reference sequence). The length of the CDR3 is 13 residues. The CDR3: CASAVDFAYEQYF. Written as DNA, the CDR3 is TGTGCCAGCGCGGTAGATTTCGCCTACGAGCAGTACTTC.

The V gene is TRBV28, the J gene TRBJ2-1; 10 bases are shared with TRBD1. CDR1 is MDHEN, CDR2 SYDVKM, per germline. This CDR3 has 14 amino acids. The trim removed 4 bases at V and 7 bases at J, leaving 4 bases unmatched. The CDR3, as DNA: TGTGCCAGCAGTTCTGGGACAGGGGTAAATGAGCAGTTCTTC. This gives the protein CASSSGTGVNEQFF.

The chain carries TRBV4-1 and TRBJ2-7, with TRBD2 matching over 11 bases. V lost 4 bases to trimming and J lost 0 bases; unmatched junction nucleotides: 5. The CDR3 totals 16 residues. Germline assignment: CDR1 MGHRA and CDR2 YSYEKL. CDR3 sequence reads: CASSRGTSGFSYEQYF. The CDR3 nucleotides read TGCGCCAGCAGCCGGGGGACTAGCGGTTTCTCCTACGAGCAGTACTTC.

The chain recombines TRBV7-8 with TRBJ2-7; 7 nucleotides agree with TRBD2. The germline V gene has CDR1 SGHVS and CDR2 FQNEAQ. The V segment lost 1 base and the J segment 2 bases; nucleotides outside the gene matches: 8. The CDR3 contains 16 residues. The CDR3: CASSLGASSGPYEQYF. Here the CDR3 DNA reads TGTGCCAGCAGCTTAGGGGCGTCTAGCGGCCCCTACGAGCAGTACTTC.

The V gene is TRBV6-5, the J gene TRBJ2-7, with 10 bases identical to TRBD2. Germline V gene data show CDR1 as MNHEY and CDR2 as SVGAGI. Trimming at V came to 6 bases and at J to 2 bases, leaving 7 bases not matched to a gene. The CDR3 loop spans 15 amino acids. Here the CDR3 DNA reads TGTGCCAGCAGAGTAGCGGGAGGTCCCCCCTACGAGCAGTACTTC. As protein: CASRVAGGPPYEQYF.

This rearrangement joins TRBV6-1 to TRBJ2-1; D is undetermined. This CDR3 contains 13 residues. The V gene's germline CDR1 is MNHNS and CDR2 SASEGT. V lost 4 bases and J lost 8, with 12 bases in between. CDR3: CASSAPVGYEQFF. The CDR3 DNA reads as TGTGCCAGCAGTGCCCCCGTAGGTTATGAGCAGTTCTTC.

The chain is built from TRBV6-6 and TRBJ1-2; 7 nucleotides line up with TRBD1. Germline loops: CDR1 MNHNY, CDR2 SVGAGI (reference sequence). This CDR3 comprises 14 residues. Germline trimming cut 6 bases from V and 8 bases from J; bases unmatched to any gene: 12. CDR3: CASSSPDRARGYTF. The CDR3 nucleotides read TGTGCCAGCAGCAGCCCTGACAGGGCACGCGGCTACACCTTC.

This rearrangement joins TRBV10-3 to TRBJ1-3; D possibly corresponds to TRBD1 (5 bases). Germline values: CDR1 ENHRY, CDR2 SYGVKD. The CDR3 consists of 15 residues. Trimming removed 6 bases from V and 0 bases from J, with 12 bases in between. The CDR3 nucleotides read TGTGCCATCAGCCCCACCCAGGGCTCTGGAAACACCATATATTTT. Its protein product is CAISPTQGSGNTIYF.

The chain links TRBV27 to TRBJ2-3, with 11 positions matching TRBD2. J was trimmed by 4 bases and V by 5 bases; bases with no gene match: 14. CDR1 and CDR2 from the germline V gene are MNHEY and SMNVEV (reference sequence). The CDR3 runs to 18 residues. Here the CDR3 reads CASSPHSGRARSADTQYF. DNA for the CDR3: TGTGCCAGCAGTCCTCATAGCGGGAGGGCCCGGAGCGCAGATACGCAGTATTTT.

The chain carries TRBV19 and TRBJ2-7; weak D call: TRBD2 (6 bases). The CDR3 has 15 amino acids. The germline V gene has CDR1 LNHDA and CDR2 SQIVND (reference sequence). The ends were cut back, 3 bases at V and 0 bases at J, with 12 bases in the middle. CDR3: CASSMGGAHSYEQYF. Here the CDR3 DNA reads TGTGCCAGTAGTATGGGAGGTGCGCACTCCTACGAGCAGTACTTC.

The V and J genes are TRBV7-2 and TRBJ2-5, with 8 positions matching TRBD1. The J call is doubtful: the DNA matches TRBJ2-7 better. Germline V gene lookup returns CDR1 SGHTA and CDR2 FQGNSA. The CDR3 loop spans 15 amino acids. The CDR3 sequence: CASSLARTGHYEQYF. In DNA, the CDR3 is TGTGCCAGCAGCTTAGCGAGGACAGGGCACTACGAGCAGTACTTC.

The chain combines TRBV30 with TRBJ2-7; 9 nucleotides agree with TRBD1. The CDR3 has 14 amino acids. With V trimmed by 7 bases and J by 3 bases, 10 bases remained unmatched. Germline V gene sequence: CDR1 GTSNPN, CDR2 SVGIG (reference sequence). The CDR3 coding sequence is TGTGCCTTCTTAGGGACAGGGAGACTCTACGAGCAGTACTTC. Translating gives CAFLGTGRLYEQYF.

This clone was detected only once. The chain carries TRBV18 and TRBJ2-7; 7 nucleotides line up with TRBD2. Trimming took 3 bases from V and 3 from J; bases not matched to a gene: 11. Germline CDR1 reads KGHSH; CDR2 reads LQKENI. The CDR3 length is 16 residues. The CDR3 here is CASSPSKGGSNYEQYF. CDR3 in DNA: TGTGCCAGCTCACCTTCCAAGGGCGGGAGTAACTACGAGCAGTACTTC.